This TCR beta chain was identified in a study of blood T cell repertoires in COVID-19. Study-level background: There were acute and convalescent COVID-19 samples, and they came from the United States, Italy and Spain. The analysed material was cDNA or gDNA that came from T cells, B-cell-depleted T cells, or PBMCs.

Germline CDR1 and CDR2: MNHNS and SASEGT. This CDR3 spans 17 amino acids. With 3 bases clipped from V and 4 bases from J, the junction kept 11 bases outside the gene matches. In the original workflow: How many nucleated cells were present was estimated from reference gene primer amplification. Assay used: immunoSEQ multiplex PCR; TCRdb lists only in-frame clones, some missing. V and J calls and clone size are given by that table; D and trimming were obtained from the DNA. The sample yields tens of thousands of clones, about 90% seen once. The sample consisted of peripheral blood. The clonotype comes from a human donor in a cohort sampled during active COVID-19. The chain recombines TRBV6-1 with TRBJ2-1, with 8 bases matching TRBD2. CDR3 DNA sequence: TGTGCCAGCAGTGACCGCCCGGGGGGGGGCCAATACAATGAGCAGTTCTTC. Amino acid sequence: CASSDRPGGGQYNEQFF.